This TCR beta chain was observed in a study of CD8+CD57+ T cells in acquired aplastic anemia. For CDR3 and TCR beta VDJ profiling, genomic DNA was the template used. Via MiXCR, TCRdb re-called the reads, giving one row per CDR3 protein. Counted here are some 170,000 distinct CDR3 sequences, roughly 65% occurring once; the ten biggest clones make up 42%. Flow cytometry had shown expanded CD8+CD57+ cells in the patients chosen for sequencing. This CDR3 has 15 residues. The germline V gene has CDR1 SEHNR and CDR2 FQNEAQ (reference sequence). Trimming pared 1 base from V and 1 base from J, leaving 10 bases between.

The sequence was collected from a human donor with aplastic anemia. The chain links TRBV7-9 to TRBJ1-1; a weak D match, TRBD1 (5 bases). The specimen sequenced was sorted CD4+, CD8+, or CD8+CD57+ T cells (not recorded which) from PBMCs. The CDR3 region has the DNA TGTGCCAGCAGCTTAGAGGGGTTAGGGAACACTGAAGCTTTCTTT. Its protein is CASSLEGLGNTEAFF.